Each of the 9 T cell receptor beta chains below was sequenced from the same sample in a study of regulatory T cells in long-lasting Graves disease (dated by TCRdb to about 2021). To prepare the library, multiplex PCR was applied. Sequencing relied on an Illumina HiSeq 4000. TCR beta libraries were built with iRepertoire HTBI primers and Arm-PCR amplification of CDR3 regions. The public reads were reanalyzed by TCRdb: fastp trimming at Q25, MiXCR alignment, in-frame beta chains only. Every distinct CDR3 protein forms one entry, paired with its most common genes and DNA. This sample comprises a few hundred thousand distinct CDR3 sequences, 20% to 25% of them detected only once. The top ten hold approximately 15% of the sample. Taken with the paper, the label for time point translates to: newly diagnosed GD, antithyroid drugs for less than 3 months. For both TCR sequencing and RNA sequencing, RNA was extracted from PBMCs in TRIzol.

This specimen was peripheral blood mononuclear cells (PBMCs), taken at new diagnosis, from a patient treated with antithyroid drugs. The receptors here all came from a female donor with Graves disease.

The V gene is TRBV3-2, the J gene TRBJ2-7; the table's D gene call, TRBD1, was not cross checked with the DNA. TRBV3-2 is designated a pseudogene. The CDR3 has 15 amino acids. The CDR3 DNA sequence: TGTGCCAGCAGCCCGGGACGGAAGTTATTATACGAGCAGTACTTC. Its protein is CASSPGRKLLYEQYF.

This clonotype was observed at least ten times. The genes are TRBV7-2 and TRBJ2-7, with D tentatively TRBD2 (5 bases). Trimming shortened V by 5 bases and J by 0 bases, and 11 bases separated the two germline ends. This CDR3 contains 14 residues. Looked up from germline, CDR1 is SGHTA and CDR2 is FQGNSA. The CDR3: CASSHGLSSYEQYF. In DNA form, the CDR3 reads TGTGCCAGCAGCCATGGACTGAGCTCCTACGAGCAGTACTTC.

On this clonotype: This sequence may be a read error, since a much larger clone differs from it by one base. The chain has TRBV5-1 and TRBJ1-6; D may be TRBD1 (5 bases). This CDR3 has 14 amino acids. Germline V gene sequence: CDR1 SGHRS, CDR2 YFSETQ. V dropped 3 bases and J dropped 10 bases, with 14 bases sitting between them. CDR3 region: CASSCRGPRSPLHF. CDR3 sequence (DNA): TGCGCCAGCAGCTGTCGGGGCCCTCGGTCACCCCTCCACTTT.

The CDR3 sequence is CASSMGLSTDTQYF. The CDR3 DNA reads TGTGCCAGTAGTATGGGGTTAAGCACAGATACGCAGTATTTT. The J gene is TRBJ2-3, the V gene TRBV19; D remains ambiguous. The CDR3 has 14 amino acids. Germline lookup yields CDR1 LNHDA and CDR2 SQIVND (reference sequence). V lost 3 bases and J 0 bases, leaving 7 bases between the germline ends.

This clonotype appeared many times. The chain couples TRBV29-1 to TRBJ1-2, with D unclear. V gave up 6 bases and J gave up 8 bases, with 19 bases separating them. This CDR3 has 13 amino acids. Germline V lookup: CDR1 SQVTM, CDR2 ANQGSEA. This CDR3 is CSVRSGRDWGYTF. Written as DNA, the CDR3 is TGCAGCGTCCGAAGTGGCCGCGACTGGGGCTACACCTTC.

The table lists this clonotype with a few counts. The rearrangement joins TRBV7-3 to TRBJ2-2; 10 bases line up with TRBD1. The CDR3 is 15 residues long. Germline V gives CDR1 SGHTA, CDR2 FQGTGA. Trimming removed 6 bases from V and 6 bases from J; junction bases left unmatched: 7. The CDR3 loop reads CASRQDRGLAGELFF. CDR3 DNA: TGTGCCAGCAGACAAGACAGGGGGCTAGCCGGGGAGCTGTTTTTT.

This clonotype was counted ten times or more. The chain employs TRBV3-1 and TRBJ2-1, with 13 nucleotides matching TRBD2. CDR1 is LGHDT and CDR2 is YNNKEL in the germline V gene (reference sequence). This CDR3 region has 18 residues. The V segment lost 4 bases and the J segment 1 base; nucleotides outside the gene matches: 7. For the CDR3, the DNA is TGTGCCAGCAGCCGCGCGGGACTAGCGGGAAGTTCCTACAATGAGCAGTTCTTC. This sequence encodes CASSRAGLAGSSYNEQFF.

This clonotype was counted many times. The chain combines TRBV20-1 with TRBJ2-7, with D possibly called TRBD1 or TRBD2 (5 bases each). Trimming took 6 bases from V and 5 from J, leaving 20 bases between them. Germline values: CDR1 DFQATT, CDR2 SNEGSKA (reference sequence). The CDR3 loop spans 14 amino acids. This chain's CDR3 is CSAAPGPYSDEQYF. The CDR3 nucleotides are TGCAGTGCAGCCCCGGGACCATATTCCGACGAGCAGTACTTC.

This clonotype has at least ten counts. This rearrangement joins TRBV7-9 to TRBJ1-2; no clear D. The CDR3 loop spans 13 amino acids. Germline V gene sequence: CDR1 SEHNR, CDR2 FQNEAQ (reference sequence). Deletions cut 5 bases from V and 0 bases from J, with 7 bases between. The CDR3: CASSTNTNYGYTF. CDR3 coding DNA: TGTGCCAGCAGCACTAATACTAACTATGGCTACACCTTC. The variable domain in full, completed from reference TRBV7-9 and TRBJ1-2, reads DTGVSQNPRHKITKRGQNVTFRCDPISEHNRLYWYRQTLGQGPEFLTYFQNEAQLEKSRLLSDRFSAERPKGSFSTLEIQRTEQGDSAMYLCASSTNTNYGYTFGSGTRLTVV.